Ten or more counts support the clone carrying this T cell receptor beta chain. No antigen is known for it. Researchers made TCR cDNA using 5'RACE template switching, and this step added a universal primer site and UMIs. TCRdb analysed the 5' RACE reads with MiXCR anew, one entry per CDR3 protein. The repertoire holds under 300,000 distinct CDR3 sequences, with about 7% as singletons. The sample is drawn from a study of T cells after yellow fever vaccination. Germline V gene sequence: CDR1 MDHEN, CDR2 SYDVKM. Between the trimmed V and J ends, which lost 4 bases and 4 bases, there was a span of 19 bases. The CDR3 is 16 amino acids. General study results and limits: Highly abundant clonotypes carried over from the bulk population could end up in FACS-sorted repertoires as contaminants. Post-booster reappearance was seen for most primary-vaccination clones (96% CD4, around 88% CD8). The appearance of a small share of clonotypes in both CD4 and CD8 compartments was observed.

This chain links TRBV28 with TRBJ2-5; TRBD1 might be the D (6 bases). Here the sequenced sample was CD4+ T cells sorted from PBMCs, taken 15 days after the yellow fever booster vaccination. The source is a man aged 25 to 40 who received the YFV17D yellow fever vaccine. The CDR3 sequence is CASSSPRTGYGETQYF. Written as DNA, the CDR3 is TGTGCCAGCAGTTCTCCACGAACAGGGTACGGAGAGACCCAGTACTTC.